These 15 T cell receptor beta chains share one sample of origin, sequenced in a study of cytomegalovirus exposure and HLA in healthy donors. With 60 Vbeta and 13 Jbeta primers, the PCR was carried out. The protocol was immunoSEQ multiplex PCR, while the TCRdb copy is restricted to in-frame clones and leaves out a portion. This sample has 150,000 to 200,000 clones, with 75% to 80% found just once. The sequenced sample consisted of PBMCs. The receptors were sampled from a man aged 45 to 65 in good health and CMV-seropositive.

This chain uses TRBV5-6 with TRBJ2-7; 8 positions match TRBD1. CDR3 length: 15 residues. Per the germline V gene, CDR1 is SGHDT and CDR2 is YYEEEE. The V gene end was trimmed by 0 bases and the J gene end by 4 bases; junction bases not matched to a gene: 6. The DNA for the CDR3 is TGTGCCAGCAGCTTGGGCACAGGGGGGTCTTACGAGCAGTACTTC. This gives the protein CASSLGTGGSYEQYF. Variable domain in full (rest from reference TRBV5-6 and TRBJ2-7): DAGVTQSPTHLIKTRGQQVTLRCSPKSGHDTVSWYQQALGQGPQFIFQYYEEEERQRGNFPDRFSGHQFPNYSSELNVNALLLGDSALYLCASSLGTGGSYEQYFGPGTRLTVT.

In this sample, this clone turned up once. The rearrangement uses TRBV5-4 and TRBJ1-2; D may be TRBD1 (5 bases). The CDR3 spans 16 residues. Germline V gene lookup returns CDR1 SGHNT and CDR2 YYREEE (reference sequence). Trimming removed 0 bases at V and 6 bases at J, with 18 bases between. CDR3 protein: CASSLGGREGLNGYTF. DNA of the CDR3: TGTGCCAGCAGCTTGGGTGGCCGGGAGGGACTTAATGGCTACACCTTC.

This chain links TRBV28 with TRBJ1-2; D is possibly TRBD1 (5 bases). Per germline, CDR1 MDHEN and CDR2 SYDVKM. The CDR3 covers 14 residues. V lost 2 bases to trimming and J lost 4 bases, with 11 bases between them. CDR3: CASSLIQDRYGYTF. The CDR3 nucleotides read TGTGCCAGCAGTTTAATACAGGATCGCTATGGCTACACCTTC.

The chain has TRBV5-1 and TRBJ2-1; possible D gene TRBD1, 5 bases. CDR1 is SGHRS, CDR2 YFSETQ, per germline. CDR3 length: 14 amino acids. Trimming pared 1 base from V and 7 bases from J, leaving 12 bases between. The CDR3 DNA reads TGCGCCAGCAGCTTGAAGCGATCAGGGAATGAGCAGTTCTTC. This gives the protein CASSLKRSGNEQFF.

This chain joins TRBV10-1 and TRBJ1-5; D is possibly TRBD1 (6 bases). V lost 6 bases and J 4 bases, leaving 13 bases between the germline ends. Germline-derived CDR1 and CDR2 are WNHNN and SYGVQD (reference sequence). This CDR3 region has 14 residues. CDR3 residues: CASSRAGENQPQHF. DNA for the CDR3: TGCGCCAGCAGCAGGGCAGGGGAAAATCAGCCCCAGCATTTT.

CDR3 DNA sequence: TGTGCCAGCGACCTGACCGGGACAGGGGGGAACTATGGCTACACCTTC. Its protein product is CASDLTGTGGNYGYTF. The chain has TRBV28 and TRBJ1-2, with 11 nucleotides matching TRBD1. Germline V gene data show CDR1 as MDHEN and CDR2 as SYDVKM. Trimming removed 8 bases from V and 2 bases from J; junction bases left unmatched: 10. The CDR3 has 16 residues.

V usage is TRBV5-8 and J usage is TRBJ2-5; TRBD2 agrees at 12 bases. The CDR3 is made up of 16 amino acids. V lost 7 bases, J lost 4 bases, and 11 bases stayed unmatched. The V gene's germline CDR1 is SGHTS and CDR2 YDEGEE. The CDR3 DNA is TGTGCCAGCTCTAGCGGGGGGGCAGCTATGGCAGAGACCCAGTACTTC. Its translation: CASSSGGAAMAETQYF.

The chain couples TRBV6-1 to TRBJ1-4; 10 nucleotides line up with TRBD1. The ends lost 9 bases at V and 3 bases at J; junction bases unmatched: 7. This CDR3 has 15 amino acids. Germline loops: CDR1 MNHNS, CDR2 SASEGT. This chain's CDR3 is CASRTGGEANEKLFF. The DNA for the CDR3 is TGTGCCAGTAGGACAGGGGGAGAGGCTAATGAAAAACTGTTTTTT.

The rearrangement uses TRBV6-6 and TRBJ1-1; D perhaps matches TRBD1 (5 bases). Germline lookup yields CDR1 MNHNY and CDR2 SVGAGI (reference sequence). The V end lost 8 bases, the J end lost 4 bases, and 17 bases lay between the germline ends. The CDR3 is 14 amino acids. This CDR3 is CASRREGRLTEAFF. DNA for the CDR3: TGTGCCAGCCGAAGGGAGGGGCGTCTCACTGAAGCTTTCTTT.

The chain is built from TRBV5-6 and TRBJ2-3, with a possible D match to TRBD2 (6 bases). V lost 0 bases to trimming and J lost 3 bases, with 11 bases between them. Germline V CDR1 and CDR2: SGHDT, YYEEEE. This CDR3 region has 15 residues. In nucleotides, the CDR3 is TGTGCCAGCAGCTTGGCCGCGCGGGGTACAGATACGCAGTATTTT. Translating it yields CASSLAARGTDTQYF.

The V call is TRBV9, the J call TRBJ2-3, with 8 bases that match TRBD2. Trimming at V came to 2 bases and at J to 4 bases, leaving 3 bases not matched to a gene. The CDR3 is made up of 14 amino acids. Germline CDR1 is SGDLS and CDR2 is YYNGEE. The CDR3 here is CASSVSGVADTQYF. Written as DNA, the CDR3 is TGTGCCAGCAGCGTTAGCGGGGTGGCAGATACGCAGTATTTT.

This chain connects TRBV18 to TRBJ2-3; the D is unclear. Looked up from germline, CDR1 is KGHSH and CDR2 is LQKENI. The CDR3 contains 15 residues. V gave up 3 bases and J gave up 6 bases, with 16 bases separating them. For the CDR3, the DNA is TGTGCCAGCTCACCCGATACAACCCGTCCCGATACGCAGTATTTT. As protein: CASSPDTTRPDTQYF.

The chain joins TRBV28 to TRBJ1-2, with 10 bases identical to TRBD1. Trimming cost V 6 bases and J 6 bases; bases outside gene matches: 4. Germline V CDR1 and CDR2: MDHEN, SYDVKM. The CDR3 has 13 amino acids. CDR3 sequence reads: CASRGQGRDGYTF. In nucleotides, the CDR3 is TGTGCCAGCAGGGGACAGGGGAGAGATGGCTACACCTTC.

This sequence joins TRBV5-1 and TRBJ1-1; possible D gene TRBD1, 5 bases. CDR3 length: 16 amino acids. Germline CDR1 SGHRS, CDR2 YFSETQ. Between the trimmed V and J ends, which lost 3 bases and 3 bases, there was a span of 18 bases. CDR3 region: CASSSIPDKLYTEAFF. The CDR3 region has the DNA TGCGCCAGCAGCTCCATTCCGGACAAATTGTACACTGAAGCTTTCTTT.

In DNA, the CDR3 is TGTGCCAGCAGCTTGGGGCAGCAGAACACTGAAGCTTTCTTT. It is translated as CASSLGQQNTEAFF. The chain couples TRBV7-9 to TRBJ1-1, with D possibly TRBD1 on 5 matching bases. Per germline, CDR1 SEHNR and CDR2 FQNEAQ (reference sequence). The CDR3 is 14 amino acids. V lost 3 bases and J lost 1, with 9 bases in between.